This T cell receptor (beta chain) was captured in a study of shared clonotypes between healthy human individuals. Findings of the study overall: Represented diversity, genetic and exposure-history alike, was limited by few donors.

As to this clone: Its antigen remains unidentified.

Clones were sequenced by immunoSEQ multiplex PCR, and TCRdb holds only the in-frame ones, with some missing. This table holds hundreds of thousands of clones, 95% to 96% found once. The germline V gene encodes CDR1 MNHNS and CDR2 SASEGT. The CDR3 totals 13 residues. V gave up 7 bases and J gave up 6 bases, with 12 bases separating them. Terminally differentiated effector memory CD45RA+ cells were left out of the naive CD8 fraction, which was CD45RO-negative and positively selected for CCR7. The sequence was collected from a woman aged 25 to 39 in good health. The gene calls are TRBV6-1 and TRBJ2-2; possibly TRBD1 for D (5 bases). The sequenced sample consisted of naive CD8+ T cells sorted from blood. Here the CDR3 reads CASIIQGSGELFF. In nucleotides, the CDR3 is TGTGCCAGCATTATTCAGGGATCCGGGGAGCTGTTTTTT.